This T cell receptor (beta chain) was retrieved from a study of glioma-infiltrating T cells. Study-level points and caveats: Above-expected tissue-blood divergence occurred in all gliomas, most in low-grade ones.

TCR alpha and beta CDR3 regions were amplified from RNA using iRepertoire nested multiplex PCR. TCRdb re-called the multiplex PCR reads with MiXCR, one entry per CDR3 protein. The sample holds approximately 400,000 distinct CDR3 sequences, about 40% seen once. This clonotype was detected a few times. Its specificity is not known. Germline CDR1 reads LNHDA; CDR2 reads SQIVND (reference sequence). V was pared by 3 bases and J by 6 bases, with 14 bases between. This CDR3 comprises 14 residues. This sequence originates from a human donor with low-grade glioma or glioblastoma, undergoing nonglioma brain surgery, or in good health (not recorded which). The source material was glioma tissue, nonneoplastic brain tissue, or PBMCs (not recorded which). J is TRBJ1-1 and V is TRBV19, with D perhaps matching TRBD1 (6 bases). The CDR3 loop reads CASSMWGGSAEAFF. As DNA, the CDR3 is TGTGCCAGTAGTATGTGGGGGGGCAGCGCTGAAGCTTTCTTT.